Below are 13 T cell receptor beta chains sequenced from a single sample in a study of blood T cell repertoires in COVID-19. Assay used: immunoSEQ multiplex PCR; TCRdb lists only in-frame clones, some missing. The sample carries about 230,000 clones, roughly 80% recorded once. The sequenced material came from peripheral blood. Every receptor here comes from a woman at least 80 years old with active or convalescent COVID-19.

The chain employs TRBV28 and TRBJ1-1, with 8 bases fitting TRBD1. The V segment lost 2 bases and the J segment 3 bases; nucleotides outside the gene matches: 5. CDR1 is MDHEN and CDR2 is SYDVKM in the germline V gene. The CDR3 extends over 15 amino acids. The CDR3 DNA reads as TGTGCCAGCAGTTTACCTGGACAGGGTGACACTGAAGCTTTCTTT. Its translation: CASSLPGQGDTEAFF.

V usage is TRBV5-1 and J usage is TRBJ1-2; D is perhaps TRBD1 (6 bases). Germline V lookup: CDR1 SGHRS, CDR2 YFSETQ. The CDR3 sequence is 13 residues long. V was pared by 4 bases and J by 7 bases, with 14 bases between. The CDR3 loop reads CASSLGQSPGYTF. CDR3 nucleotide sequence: TGCGCCAGCAGCCTCGGACAGTCCCCTGGCTACACCTTC. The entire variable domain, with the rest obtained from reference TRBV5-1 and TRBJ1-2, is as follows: KAGVTQTPRYLIKTRGQQVTLSCSPISGHRSVSWYQQTPGQGLQFLFEYFSETQRNKGNFPGRFSGRQFSNSRSEMNVSTLELGDSALYLCASSLGQSPGYTFGSGTRLTVV.

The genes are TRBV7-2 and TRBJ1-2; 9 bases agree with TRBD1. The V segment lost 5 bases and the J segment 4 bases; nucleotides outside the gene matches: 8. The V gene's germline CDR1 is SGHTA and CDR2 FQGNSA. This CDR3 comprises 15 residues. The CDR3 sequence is CASSLTWTGVYGYTF. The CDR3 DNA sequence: TGTGCCAGCAGCCTAACGTGGACAGGGGTCTATGGCTACACCTTC.

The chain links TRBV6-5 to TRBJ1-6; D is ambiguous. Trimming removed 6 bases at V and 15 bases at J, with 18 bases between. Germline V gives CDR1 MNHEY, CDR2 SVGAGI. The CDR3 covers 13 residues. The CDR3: CASRPPGEGLLHF. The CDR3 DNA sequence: TGTGCCAGCAGACCCCCGGGAGAGGGTCTCCTCCACTTT.

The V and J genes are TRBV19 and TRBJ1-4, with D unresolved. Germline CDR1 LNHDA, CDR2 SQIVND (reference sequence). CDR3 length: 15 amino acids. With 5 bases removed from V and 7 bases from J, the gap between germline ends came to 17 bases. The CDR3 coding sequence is TGTGCCAGTAGTCGGAGTCGGAGGGTGGGTGAAAAACTGTTTTTT. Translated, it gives CASSRSRRVGEKLFF.

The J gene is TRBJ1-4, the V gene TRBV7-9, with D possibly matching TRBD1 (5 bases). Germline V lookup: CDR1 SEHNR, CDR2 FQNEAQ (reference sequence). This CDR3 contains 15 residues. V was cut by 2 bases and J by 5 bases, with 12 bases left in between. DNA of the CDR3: TGTGCCAGCAGCTTAAACCAGGGTATAAATGAAAAACTGTTTTTT. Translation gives CASSLNQGINEKLFF.

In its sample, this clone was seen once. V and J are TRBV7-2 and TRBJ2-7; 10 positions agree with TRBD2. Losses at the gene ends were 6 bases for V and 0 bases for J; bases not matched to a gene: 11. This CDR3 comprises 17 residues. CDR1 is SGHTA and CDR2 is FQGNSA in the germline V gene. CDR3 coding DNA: TGTGCCAGCAGGTCGACTAGCGGGTTGCCGAGCTCCTACGAGCAGTACTTC. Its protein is CASRSTSGLPSSYEQYF.

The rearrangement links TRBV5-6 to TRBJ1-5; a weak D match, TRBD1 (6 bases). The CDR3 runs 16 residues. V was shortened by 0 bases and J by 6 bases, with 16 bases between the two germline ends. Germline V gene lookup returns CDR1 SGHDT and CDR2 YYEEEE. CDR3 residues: CASSLGYGQGRQPQHF. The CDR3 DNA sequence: TGTGCCAGCAGCTTGGGGTATGGGCAGGGGCGTCAGCCCCAGCATTTT.

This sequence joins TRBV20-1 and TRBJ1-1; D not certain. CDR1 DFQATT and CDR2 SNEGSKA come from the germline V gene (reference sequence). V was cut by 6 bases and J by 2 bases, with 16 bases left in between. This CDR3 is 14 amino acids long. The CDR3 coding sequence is TGCAGTGCCAGTGACCGGGCGGGCAACACTGAAGCTTTCTTT. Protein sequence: CSASDRAGNTEAFF.

The CDR3 sequence is CASSLVQPNQETQYF. The DNA for the CDR3 is TGCGCCAGCAGCTTGGTACAGCCCAACCAAGAGACCCAGTACTTC. The chain couples TRBV5-1 to TRBJ2-5; D is unclear. Germline CDR1 and CDR2: SGHRS and YFSETQ. Trimming took off 0 bases at V and 0 bases at J, with 9 bases between the two ends. This CDR3 contains 15 residues.

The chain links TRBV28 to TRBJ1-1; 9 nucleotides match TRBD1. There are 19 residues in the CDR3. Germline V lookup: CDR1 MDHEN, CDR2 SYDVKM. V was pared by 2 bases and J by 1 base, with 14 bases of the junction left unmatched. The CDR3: CASSLRGWDRAFSNTEAFF. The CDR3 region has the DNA TGTGCCAGCAGTTTAAGGGGGTGGGACAGGGCCTTTTCGAACACTGAAGCTTTCTTT.

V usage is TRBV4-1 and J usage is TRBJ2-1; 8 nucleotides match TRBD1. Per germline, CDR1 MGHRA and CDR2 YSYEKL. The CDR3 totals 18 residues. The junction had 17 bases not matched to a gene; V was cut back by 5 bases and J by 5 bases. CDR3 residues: CASSAPPPSLGQDNEQFF. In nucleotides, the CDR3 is TGCGCCAGCAGCGCCCCTCCCCCTAGCTTGGGACAGGACAATGAGCAGTTCTTC.

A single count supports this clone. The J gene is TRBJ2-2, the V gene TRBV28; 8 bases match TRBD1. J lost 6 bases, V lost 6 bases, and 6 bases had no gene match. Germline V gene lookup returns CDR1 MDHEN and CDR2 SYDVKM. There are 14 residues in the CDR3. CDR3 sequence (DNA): TGTGCCAGCAGATACGGACAGGGTGCCGGGGAGCTGTTTTTT. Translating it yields CASRYGQGAGELFF. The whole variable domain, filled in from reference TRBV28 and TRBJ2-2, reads DVKVTQSSRYLVKRTGEKVFLECVQDMDHENMFWYRQDPGLGLRLIYFSYDVKMKEKGDIPEGYSVSREKKERFSLILESASTNQTSMYLCASRYGQGAGELFFGEGSRLTVL.